These 30 T cell receptor beta chains originate from one sample sequenced in a study of T cell repertoires in cytomegalovirus infection. TCRdb passed the reads through MiXCR, listing each CDR3 protein once. The table has about 450,000 distinct CDR3 sequences, approximately 31% seen once. Specimen: PBMCs. The receptors were gathered from a human donor in good health (CMV status not recorded). Some clones in this sample may be carry-over from other donors' samples.

V gene TRBV3-1 combines with J gene TRBJ2-5, with 7 bases fitting TRBD1. From germline, CDR1 is LGHDT and CDR2 YNNKEL (reference sequence). This CDR3 region has 14 residues. Losses at the gene ends were 4 bases for V and 5 bases for J; bases not matched to a gene: 7. The CDR3 reads CASSPSTGMETQYF. In DNA form, the CDR3 reads TGTGCCAGCAGCCCCTCGACAGGGATGGAGACCCAGTACTTC.

This clonotype has a handful of counts. This chain joins TRBV5-5 and TRBJ1-6; the D is unclear. CDR1 is SGHKS and CDR2 is YYEKEE in the germline V gene (reference sequence). Deletions cut 2 bases from V and 7 bases from J, with 10 bases between. The CDR3 has 14 amino acids. The CDR3 region is CASSFGQPNSPLHF. For the CDR3, the DNA is TGTGCCAGCAGCTTTGGGCAGCCAAATTCACCCCTCCACTTT.

The chain uses TRBV5-1 and TRBJ2-1; TRBD2 aligns across 9 bases. After removal of 0 bases from V and 8 bases from J, the junction contained 6 bases not matched to a gene. The germline CDR1 and CDR2 sequences are SGHRS and YFSETQ. The CDR3 runs 15 residues. The CDR3 nucleotides read TGCGCCAGCAGCTTGGCTGGCGGGGGGGCCGATGAGCAGTTCTTC. As protein: CASSLAGGGADEQFF.

CDR3 sequence: CASSPVTASEQFF. The CDR3 DNA is TGTGCCAGCAGCCCCGTGACGGCTTCTGAGCAGTTCTTC. V gene TRBV12-3 or TRBV12-4 combines with J gene TRBJ2-1; D is ambiguous. Trimming pared 6 bases from V and 9 bases from J, leaving 15 bases between. The CDR3 has 13 amino acids.

To note about this clonotype: A clone one base away is much larger, so this may be a read error. The rearrangement links TRBV7-8 to TRBJ2-7; D call uncertain. V was cut by 6 bases and J by 2 bases, with 14 bases left in between. CDR3 size: 14 residues. Germline V gives CDR1 SGHVS, CDR2 FQNEAQ. CDR3 DNA: TGTGCCAGCAGTCTCACAGTGAGAGCCTACGAGCAGTACTTC. Protein: CASSLTVRAYEQYF.

This rearrangement joins TRBV6-4 to TRBJ2-3; 9 bases line up with TRBD1. Per the germline V gene, CDR1 is MRHNA and CDR2 is SNTAGT. V lost 2 bases and J lost 5; bases outside the gene matches: 5. This CDR3 comprises 15 residues. CDR3 amino acids: CASSDTGGEGDTQYF. For the CDR3, the DNA is TGTGCCAGCAGTGACACAGGGGGCGAAGGAGATACGCAGTATTTT.

The chain has TRBV6-2 or TRBV6-3 and TRBJ1-5; D gene uncertain. The germline gives CDR1 MNHEY, CDR2 SVGEGT. The CDR3 is made up of 15 amino acids. Deletions cut 5 bases from V and 3 bases from J, with 14 bases between. CDR3 nucleotide sequence: TGTGCCAGCAGTAAGCTGACCGGGAACAATCAGCCCCAGCATTTT. As protein: CASSKLTGNNQPQHF.

The chain is built from TRBV12-3 or TRBV12-4 and TRBJ1-1; possible D gene TRBD1, 5 bases. CDR3 length: 17 residues. Trimming took 1 base from V and 1 from J, leaving 16 bases between them. This chain's CDR3 is CASSLGQGRGQNTEAFF. CDR3 DNA sequence: TGTGCCAGCAGTTTAGGGCAGGGCCGAGGACAGAACACTGAAGCTTTCTTT.

The chain has TRBV4-3 and TRBJ2-2, with D possibly matching TRBD2 (5 bases). CDR1 is LGHNA, CDR2 YSLEER, per germline. CDR3 length equals 14 residues. With 0 bases removed from V and 6 bases from J, the gap between germline ends came to 8 bases. The CDR3 DNA follows: TGCGCCAGCAGCCAAGAGTACGGGGCCGGGGAGCTGTTTTTT. Amino acid sequence: CASSQEYGAGELFF.

The J gene is TRBJ2-3, the V gene TRBV7-2; 10 bases line up with TRBD2. This CDR3 has 17 residues. Germline CDR1 and CDR2: SGHTA and FQGNSA. Trimming at V came to 0 bases and at J to 5 bases, leaving 8 bases not matched to a gene. CDR3 protein: CASSLAGSGGALDTQYF. The CDR3 coding sequence is TGTGCCAGCAGCTTAGCGGGGAGCGGGGGGGCTTTAGATACGCAGTATTTT.

The V and J genes are TRBV27 and TRBJ2-3; D may match TRBD1 or TRBD2 (5 bases each). Germline CDR1 MNHEY, CDR2 SMNVEV (reference sequence). V dropped 6 bases and J dropped 0 bases, with 19 bases sitting between them. This CDR3 is 17 amino acids long. Here the CDR3 DNA reads TGTGCCAGCAGCCCTCAAGGTGGGGGACCTAGCACAGATACGCAGTATTTT. It is translated as CASSPQGGGPSTDTQYF.

The V call is TRBV7-6, the J call TRBJ1-1; 12 positions match TRBD1. Trimming at V came to 4 bases and at J to 5 bases, leaving 8 bases not matched to a gene. Germline V gene lookup returns CDR1 SGHVS and CDR2 FNYEAQ. The CDR3 spans 16 residues. The CDR3 DNA sequence: TGTGCCAGCAGCTCCCCGGGACAGGGGGCTGGAACTGAAGCTTTCTTT. Translating it yields CASSSPGQGAGTEAFF. Filled out from reference TRBV7-6 and TRBJ1-1, the complete variable domain reads GAGVSQSPRYKVTKRGQDVALRCDPISGHVSLYWYRQALGQGPEFLTYFNYEAQQDKSGLPNDRFSAERPEGSISTLTIQRTEQRDSAMYRCASSSPGQGAGTEAFFGQGTRLTVV.

This chain uses TRBV25-1 with TRBJ2-1; 7 nucleotides agree with TRBD2. Germline trimming cut 5 bases from V and 4 bases from J; bases unmatched to any gene: 5. This CDR3 is 14 amino acids long. Germline loops: CDR1 MGHDK, CDR2 SYGVNS. CDR3 sequence (DNA): TGTGCCAGCAGTTACGGGGGGAATTACAATGAGCAGTTCTTC. Its translation: CASSYGGNYNEQFF.

There are many counts of this clonotype. CDR3 sequence: CASSDPTSGYTDTQYF. The CDR3 DNA reads as TGTGCCAGCAGTGACCCGACTAGCGGCTACACAGATACGCAGTATTTT. V usage is TRBV6-5 and J usage is TRBJ2-3; 9 bases are shared with TRBD2. V was pared by 5 bases and J by 2 bases, with 8 bases of the junction left unmatched. This CDR3 region has 16 residues. In germline, CDR1 is MNHEY, CDR2 SVGAGI.

The table lists this clonotype with many counts. The chain recombines TRBV28 with TRBJ2-1; 8 positions agree with TRBD1. CDR1 MDHEN and CDR2 SYDVKM come from the germline V gene. The CDR3 spans 15 residues. With 8 bases clipped from V and 4 bases from J, the junction kept 10 bases outside the gene matches. CDR3 coding DNA: TGTGCCAGCGGACCACCGGGACAGGTATACAATGAGCAGTTCTTC. Its translation: CASGPPGQVYNEQFF.

This clonotype was found a few times. The genes are TRBV7-6 and TRBJ2-7; D might be TRBD1 (6 bases). V was pared by 1 base and J by 3 bases, with 13 bases between. This CDR3 has 15 residues. Looked up from germline, CDR1 is SGHVS and CDR2 is FNYEAQ. This chain's CDR3 is CASSLEQGDNYEQYF. In DNA, the CDR3 is TGTGCCAGCAGCTTAGAACAGGGAGACAACTACGAGCAGTACTTC.

The V gene is TRBV7-2, the J gene TRBJ2-7; D is ambiguous. The CDR3 length is 16 residues. Trimming shortened V by 0 bases and J by 3 bases, and 15 bases separated the two germline ends. The germline CDR1 and CDR2 sequences are SGHTA and FQGNSA. DNA for the CDR3: TGTGCCAGCAGCTTAGCGCCCCAGTTGAATATCTACGAGCAGTACTTC. Translating gives CASSLAPQLNIYEQYF.

This clonotype was seen repeatedly, ten times or more. This chain links TRBV7-9 with TRBJ2-1; D tentatively fits TRBD1 or TRBD2 (5 bases each). This CDR3 has 14 residues. V was clipped by 5 bases and J by 8 bases, with 16 bases between them. Germline V gene lookup returns CDR1 SEHNR and CDR2 FQNEAQ (reference sequence). The CDR3 bases are TGTGCCAGCAGCCCCCAGGCAGGGAGCGATGAGCAGTTCTTC. Protein product: CASSPQAGSDEQFF.

This clonotype was counted a few times. V gene TRBV20-1 combines with J gene TRBJ1-5; D gene ambiguous. The CDR3 runs to 12 residues. V was shortened by 4 bases and J by 5 bases, with 9 bases between the two germline ends. Germline V gene lookup returns CDR1 DFQATT and CDR2 SNEGSKA (reference sequence). CDR3 protein: CSAKSNDQPQHF. CDR3 DNA: TGCAGTGCTAAAAGCAACGATCAGCCCCAGCATTTT.

The chain employs TRBV5-4 and TRBJ1-6; no definite D call. The CDR3 loop spans 14 amino acids. The germline V and J ends were trimmed by 3 bases and 6 bases, with 10 bases remaining between them. The germline V gene has CDR1 SGHNT and CDR2 YYREEE (reference sequence). CDR3 nucleotide sequence: TGTGCCAGCAGCTGGGGTATGGGTAATTCACCCCTCCACTTT. Translated: CASSWGMGNSPLHF.

This clonotype has more than one count but fewer than ten. The chain uses TRBV4-1 and TRBJ2-3; no reliable D call. CDR3 length: 13 amino acids. In germline, CDR1 is MGHRA, CDR2 YSYEKL. Trimming left V 0 bases short and J 5 bases short, with 6 bases between. Written as DNA, the CDR3 is TGCGCCAGCAGCCAAGAAGAGATAGATACGCAGTATTTT. This encodes CASSQEEIDTQYF.

The chain is built from TRBV18 and TRBJ2-5, with 8 positions matching TRBD2. V trimming: 6 bases; J trimming: 2 bases; junction bases outside the gene matches: 11. Germline V gives CDR1 KGHSH, CDR2 LQKENI. The CDR3 runs 16 residues. CDR3 amino acids: CASSPAGGARQETQYF. The CDR3 DNA sequence: TGTGCCAGCTCTCCAGCCGGGGGGGCCCGGCAAGAGACCCAGTACTTC. Looking up the rest from reference TRBV18 and TRBJ2-5 gives the full variable domain: NAGVMQNPRHLVRRRGQEARLRCSPMKGHSHVYWYRQLPEEGLKFMVYLQKENIIDESGMPKERFSAEFPKEGPSILRIQQVVRGDSAAYFCASSPAGGARQETQYFGPGTRLLVL.

This clonotype was seen a handful of times. The genes are TRBV29-1 and TRBJ2-7; TRBD2 might be the D (6 bases). Trimming removed 6 bases at V and 2 bases at J, with 14 bases between. This CDR3 is 13 amino acids long. Germline CDR1 is SQVTM and CDR2 is ANQGSEA. CDR3 sequence reads: CSVGGQGTYEQYF. CDR3 nucleotides: TGCAGCGTGGGAGGTCAGGGAACCTACGAGCAGTACTTC.

J is TRBJ2-2 and V is TRBV12-3 or TRBV12-4; TRBD2 matches at 7 bases. The CDR3 has 18 amino acids. V shed 3 bases, J shed 2 bases, and the junction held 12 bases outside the gene matches. The DNA of the CDR3 is TGTGCCAGCAGTTTCGGGACTATCGGGGGGATAAACACCGGGGAGCTGTTTTTT. This sequence encodes CASSFGTIGGINTGELFF.

This clonotype has a single count. One end of the junction does not line up with germline, which may come from a read error. This chain uses TRBV15 with TRBJ1-4, with no clear D. CDR1 and CDR2 (germline): LNHNV, YYDKDF (reference sequence). The CDR3 consists of 14 residues. CDR3 nucleotide sequence: TGTGCCACCAGCAGAGATCGAGGGAATGAACAACTGTTTTTT. Amino acid sequence: CATSRDRGNEQLFF.

This clonotype was detected many times. The chain employs TRBV12-3 or TRBV12-4 and TRBJ1-1; 7 nucleotides match TRBD1. The CDR3 length is 13 residues. Trimming cost V 8 bases and J 5 bases; bases outside gene matches: 8. The CDR3 nucleotides are TGTGCCAGCTTATGGACAGGTGGGACTGAAGCTTTCTTT. The encoded protein is CASLWTGGTEAFF.

This chain uses TRBV7-6 with TRBJ1-6; D remains ambiguous. Germline CDR1 SGHVS, CDR2 FNYEAQ. The CDR3 has 17 amino acids. V gave up 2 bases and J gave up 3 bases, with 14 bases separating them. The CDR3 nucleotides read TGTGCCAGCAGCTTAAGGGCAACAGCAGTCTATAATTCACCCCTCCACTTT. Protein: CASSLRATAVYNSPLHF. Complete variable domain (other parts from reference TRBV7-6 and TRBJ1-6): GAGVSQSPRYKVTKRGQDVALRCDPISGHVSLYWYRQALGQGPEFLTYFNYEAQQDKSGLPNDRFSAERPEGSISTLTIQRTEQRDSAMYRCASSLRATAVYNSPLHFGNGTRLTVT.

This clonotype has at least ten counts. The rearrangement links TRBV7-2 to TRBJ2-3; 11 nucleotides match TRBD2. V shed 0 bases and J 4 bases; nucleotides not matched to a gene: 3. CDR1 SGHTA and CDR2 FQGNSA come from the germline V gene. This CDR3 has 16 amino acids. The CDR3 region has the DNA TGTGCCAGCAGCTTAGCTAGCGGGGGGGGAGCAGATACGCAGTATTTT. Amino acids: CASSLASGGGADTQYF.

The genes are TRBV5-1 and TRBJ2-4, with D perhaps given as TRBD1 or TRBD2 (5 bases each). Trimming took off 5 bases at V and 0 bases at J, with 12 bases between the two ends. The CDR3 is 15 residues long. The germline gives CDR1 SGHRS, CDR2 YFSETQ. The chain's CDR3 is CASSSGRIAKNIQYF. Written as DNA, the CDR3 is TGCGCCAGCAGTTCGGGACGGATAGCCAAAAACATTCAGTACTTC.

The chain employs TRBV20-1 and TRBJ2-7, with 8 nucleotides matching TRBD1. This CDR3 is 16 amino acids long. Trimming cost V 5 bases and J 1 base; bases outside gene matches: 13. From germline, CDR1 is DFQATT and CDR2 SNEGSKA (reference sequence). The CDR3 sequence: CSAAFPTGGISYEQYF. The DNA for the CDR3 is TGCAGTGCTGCCTTCCCCACAGGGGGTATTTCCTACGAGCAGTACTTC.